The 9 T cell receptor beta chains reported below all come from one sample, sequenced in a study of cytomegalovirus exposure and HLA in healthy donors. PCR primers comprised 60 Vbeta and 13 Jbeta primers. Only in-frame clones appear in the TCRdb table, and some are missing; sequencing was by immunoSEQ multiplex PCR. The table lists approximately 150,000 clones, over 70% of them singletons. Sequencing used PBMCs. The origin of the receptors is a man aged 45-65 years in good health and CMV-seropositive.

The rearrangement links TRBV9 to TRBJ2-1; the match to TRBD2 covers 8 bases. V shed 4 bases, J shed 5 bases, and the junction held 8 bases outside the gene matches. The CDR3 contains 15 residues. Germline values: CDR1 SGDLS, CDR2 YYNGEE. DNA for the CDR3: TGTGCCAGCAGCTCTGAGCGGGGGCGGAACAATGAGCAGTTCTTC. Translating it yields CASSSERGRNNEQFF.

This clone showed up just a few times. This chain uses TRBV7-2 with TRBJ2-7; 9 positions match TRBD1. Trimming removed 0 bases from V and 2 bases from J; junction bases left unmatched: 2. The CDR3 spans 15 residues. Germline values: CDR1 SGHTA, CDR2 FQGNSA. CDR3 coding DNA: TGTGCCAGCAGCTTAGCCGGGACAGGGACCTACGAGCAGTACTTC. It is translated as CASSLAGTGTYEQYF.

The chain recombines TRBV30 with TRBJ1-1; a weak D match, TRBD1 (5 bases). Germline V gene lookup returns CDR1 GTSNPN and CDR2 SVGIG (reference sequence). This CDR3 spans 13 amino acids. Trimming removed 2 bases at V and 2 bases at J, with 9 bases between. The CDR3, as DNA: TGTGCCTGGAGTCTTCAGGGAAACACTGAAGCTTTCTTT. Translated: CAWSLQGNTEAFF. Filled out from reference TRBV30 and TRBJ1-1, the complete variable domain reads SQTIHQWPATLVQPVGSPLSLECTVEGTSNPNLYWYRQAAGRGLQLLFYSVGIGQISSEVPQNLSASRPQDRQFILSSKKLLLSDSGFYLCAWSLQGNTEAFFGQGTRLTVV.

This chain connects TRBV7-3 to TRBJ2-2; 11 bases align to TRBD2. CDR3 length: 16 residues. V lost 5 bases and J lost 4; bases outside the gene matches: 6. Germline V CDR1 and CDR2: SGHTA, FQGTGA. CDR3 bases: TGTGCCAGCAGCATACTAGCGGGGGCTGGCACCGGGGAGCTGTTTTTT. Translated, it gives CASSILAGAGTGELFF.

This clone was picked up a small number of times. The CDR3 is CASSISGAGAGELFF. The CDR3 nucleotides are TGTGCCAGTAGTATCAGCGGGGCAGGGGCCGGGGAGCTGTTTTTT. The chain has TRBV19 and TRBJ2-2, with D tentatively TRBD2 (7 bases). Germline V gene data show CDR1 as LNHDA and CDR2 as SQIVND (reference sequence). Trimming cost V 3 bases and J 6 bases, with 14 bases left between them. The CDR3 has 15 amino acids.

In its sample, this clone was seen a few times. This rearrangement joins TRBV6-5 to TRBJ2-1, with 8 bases identical to TRBD1. The CDR3 sequence is 14 residues long. The germline V gene encodes CDR1 MNHEY and CDR2 SVGAGI. Losses at the gene ends were 11 bases for V and 5 bases for J; bases not matched to a gene: 11. For the CDR3, the DNA is TGTGCCGGGATCGTGGACAGGGAAGACAATGAGCAGTTCTTC. It is translated as CAGIVDREDNEQFF.

The chain recombines TRBV9 with TRBJ1-5; the D is unclear. The CDR3 runs to 13 residues. Trimming removed 1 base at V and 5 bases at J, with 7 bases between. Per the germline V gene, CDR1 is SGDLS and CDR2 is YYNGEE. This CDR3 reads CASSVSFDQPQHF. The CDR3 DNA reads as TGTGCCAGCAGCGTATCGTTCGATCAGCCCCAGCATTTT.

The chain recombines TRBV6-6 with TRBJ1-3; TRBD1 matches at 7 bases. Per the germline V gene, CDR1 is MNHNY and CDR2 is SVGAGI (reference sequence). The V and J ends lost 7 bases and 1 base, in that order; junction bases with no gene match: 4. The CDR3 length is 14 residues. The CDR3: CASTSGQSGNTIYF. CDR3 DNA sequence: TGTGCCAGCACCTCGGGACAGTCTGGAAACACCATATATTTT.

V usage is TRBV7-9 and J usage is TRBJ2-3, with 9 bases matching TRBD1. This CDR3 comprises 16 residues. Germline loops: CDR1 SEHNR, CDR2 FQNEAQ (reference sequence). V shed 5 bases and J 3 bases; nucleotides not matched to a gene: 9. This CDR3 is CASSTGPGQGTDTQYF. CDR3 DNA: TGTGCCAGCAGCACGGGACCGGGACAGGGAACAGATACGCAGTATTTT.